The 15 T cell receptor beta chains below were found in one sample sequenced in a study of T-cell reconstitution after alpha-beta-depleted transplantation in children. Preparing the TCRbeta library involved the use of unique molecular identifiers. MiXCR, run by TCRdb on the PCR reads, gives a single entry per CDR3 protein. The sample consists of 600,000 to 700,000 distinct CDR3 sequences, 16% of them appearing once. The specimen comprised PBMCs from the stem cell graft donor, sampled from the stem cell graft. These receptor sequences come from a human donor who donated a stem cell graft to a child with acute myeloid leukemia.

This clonotype was seen many times. The J gene is TRBJ1-1, the V gene TRBV29-1; no reliable D call. Germline CDR1 and CDR2: SQVTM and ANQGSEA. The CDR3 extends over 13 amino acids. V was shortened by 0 bases and J by 5 bases, with 10 bases between the two germline ends. CDR3 DNA: TGCAGCGTTGAAGATAATGTGGGTACTGAAGCTTTCTTT. This translates into CSVEDNVGTEAFF.

In this sample, this clonotype turned up a few times. The gene calls are TRBV20-1 and TRBJ1-6; weak D call: TRBD1 (5 bases). The CDR3 is 19 residues long. Deletions cut 5 bases from V and 1 base from J, with 24 bases between. Germline V lookup: CDR1 DFQATT, CDR2 SNEGSKA (reference sequence). The CDR3, as DNA: TGCAGTGCTGACACTCGAAGGGGAACCCTGGGATCCTATAATTCACCCCTCCACTTT. Its protein product is CSADTRRGTLGSYNSPLHF.

This clonotype was observed at least ten times. The chain couples TRBV20-1 to TRBJ2-7; D not certain. Germline loops: CDR1 DFQATT, CDR2 SNEGSKA (reference sequence). The V end lost 0 bases, the J end lost 3 bases, and 9 bases lay between the germline ends. The CDR3 spans 13 residues. The CDR3 bases are TGCAGTGCTAGAGACCCTCTAGACTACGAGCAGTACGTC. Amino acids: CSARDPLDYEQYV.

In its sample, this clonotype was seen many times. J is TRBJ2-3 and V is TRBV20-1; D is uncertain. CDR1 and CDR2 from the germline V gene are DFQATT and SNEGSKA (reference sequence). CDR3 length equals 13 residues. V was pared by 6 bases and J by 2 bases, with 12 bases between. The CDR3 protein is CSAQVGPTDTQYF. DNA of the CDR3: TGCAGTGCCCAAGTAGGACCCACAGATACGCAGTATTTT.

The chain carries TRBV15 and TRBJ1-1; D perhaps matches TRBD1 (5 bases). Trimming took off 5 bases at V and 7 bases at J, with 11 bases between the two ends. Germline V gives CDR1 LNHNV, CDR2 YYDKDF (reference sequence). This CDR3 has 12 residues. The CDR3 reads CATSARRGEAFF. DNA for the CDR3: TGTGCCACCAGCGCCCGGAGGGGTGAAGCTTTCTTT.

This clonotype occurred many times. V gene TRBV29-1 combines with J gene TRBJ1-6, with D possibly matching TRBD1 (6 bases). V was pared by 4 bases and J by 9 bases, with 13 bases between. Germline lookup yields CDR1 SQVTM and CDR2 ANQGSEA. The length of the CDR3 is 13 residues. The CDR3 DNA reads TGCAGCGTTGGGGGGGGGCATGGTTCACCCCTCCACTTT. This gives the protein CSVGGGHGSPLHF. Together with reference TRBV29-1 and TRBJ1-6, the CDR3 gives the full variable domain: SAVISQKPSRDICQRGTSLTIQCQVDSQVTMMFWYRQQPGQSLTLIATANQGSEATYESGFVIDKFPISRPNLTFSTLTVSNMSPEDSSIYLCSVGGGHGSPLHFGNGTRLTVT.

The V and J genes are TRBV20-1 and TRBJ2-1; 9 bases align to TRBD2. The CDR3 contains 17 residues. V dropped 1 base and J dropped 0; count of bases not matched to a gene: 7. Germline CDR1 DFQATT, CDR2 SNEGSKA (reference sequence). This CDR3 is CSARVASGESSYNEQFF. Here the CDR3 DNA reads TGCAGTGCTAGAGTGGCTAGCGGGGAGAGCTCCTACAATGAGCAGTTCTTC.

This clonotype showed up many times. This rearrangement joins TRBV20-1 to TRBJ1-5; TRBD1 matches at 7 bases. V was clipped by 0 bases and J by 0 bases; unmatched bases: 2. CDR1 and CDR2 from the germline V gene are DFQATT and SNEGSKA (reference sequence). This CDR3 contains 15 residues. CDR3 sequence: CSARDGTASNQPQHF. Written as DNA, the CDR3 is TGCAGTGCTAGAGATGGGACAGCTAGCAATCAGCCCCAGCATTTT.

This clonotype was observed many times. V usage is TRBV7-2 and J usage is TRBJ1-1; D not resolved. Per the germline V gene, CDR1 is SGHTA and CDR2 is FQGNSA. The CDR3 runs to 17 residues. V dropped 1 base and J dropped 0 bases, with 15 bases sitting between them. Here the CDR3 DNA reads TGTGCCAGCAGCTTAGTGGGCTTCCGAAACGTGAACACTGAAGCTTTCTTT. Translation: CASSLVGFRNVNTEAFF. The variable domain in full, completed from reference TRBV7-2 and TRBJ1-1, reads GAGVSQSPSNKVTEKGKDVELRCDPISGHTALYWYRQSLGQGLEFLIYFQGNSAPDKSGLPSDRFSAERTGGSVSTLTIQRTQQEDSAVYLCASSLVGFRNVNTEAFFGQGTRLTVV.

This clonotype has just a few counts. The chain couples TRBV7-2 to TRBJ2-3, with D perhaps TRBD2 (5 bases). The CDR3 is made up of 12 amino acids. Trimming took off 8 bases at V and 7 bases at J, with 13 bases between the two ends. CDR1 is SGHTA and CDR2 is FQGNSA in the germline V gene. The CDR3 reads CASSGGLYTQYF. In nucleotides, the CDR3 is TGTGCCAGCTCTGGAGGACTCTATACGCAGTATTTT.

This clonotype was recorded at least ten times. One end of the junction fails to match germline, which may point to a read error. This chain joins TRBV20-1 and TRBJ2-2; 8 nucleotides match TRBD2. The CDR3 is 16 amino acids. The germline gives CDR1 DFQATT, CDR2 SNEGSKA (reference sequence). CDR3 bases: TGCAGTGCCAGAGACGGGGGGGGATCGAACACCGGGGAGCTGTTTTTT. This sequence encodes CSARDGGGSNTGELFF.

This chain uses TRBV7-2 with TRBJ2-7; 13 nucleotides line up with TRBD2. Trimming took 5 bases from V and 1 from J; bases not matched to a gene: 8. The CDR3 totals 17 residues. Per germline, CDR1 SGHTA and CDR2 FQGNSA. DNA for the CDR3: TGTGCCAGCAGCACATATGGGGGACTAGCGGGGTCCTACGAGCAGTACTTC. This gives the protein CASSTYGGLAGSYEQYF. Variable domain in full (rest from reference TRBV7-2 and TRBJ2-7): GAGVSQSPSNKVTEKGKDVELRCDPISGHTALYWYRQSLGQGLEFLIYFQGNSAPDKSGLPSDRFSAERTGGSVSTLTIQRTQQEDSAVYLCASSTYGGLAGSYEQYFGPGTRLTVT.

This clonotype was seen at least ten times. V gene TRBV20-1 combines with J gene TRBJ1-2; D is perhaps TRBD1 (6 bases). The germline V gene has CDR1 DFQATT and CDR2 SNEGSKA (reference sequence). The CDR3 length is 12 residues. The V end lost 6 bases, the J end lost 6 bases, and 14 bases lay between the germline ends. CDR3 sequence: CSAKGGYDGYTF. The DNA for the CDR3 is TGCAGTGCCAAAGGGGGGTATGATGGCTACACCTTC.

This clonotype was seen a handful of times. This rearrangement joins TRBV5-6 to TRBJ2-1; a weak D match, TRBD1 (6 bases). The CDR3 extends over 16 amino acids. V was pared by 1 base and J by 0 bases, with 11 bases between. CDR1 is SGHDT and CDR2 is YYEEEE in the germline V gene. This chain's CDR3 is CASSLKGHSSYNEQFF. Here the CDR3 DNA reads TGTGCCAGCAGCTTGAAGGGACACAGCTCCTACAATGAGCAGTTCTTC.

On this clonotype itself: Possible read error: a much larger clone is one base away. The J gene is TRBJ1-1, the V gene TRBV15; a possible D gene is TRBD1 (5 bases). This CDR3 has 15 residues. The germline V gene encodes CDR1 LNHNV and CDR2 YYDKDF (reference sequence). Trimming left V 1 base short and J 1 base short, with 10 bases between. In DNA form, the CDR3 reads TGTGCCACCAGCAGAGTGGACATATGGAACACTGAAGCTTTCTTT. This encodes CATSRVDIWNTEAFF.